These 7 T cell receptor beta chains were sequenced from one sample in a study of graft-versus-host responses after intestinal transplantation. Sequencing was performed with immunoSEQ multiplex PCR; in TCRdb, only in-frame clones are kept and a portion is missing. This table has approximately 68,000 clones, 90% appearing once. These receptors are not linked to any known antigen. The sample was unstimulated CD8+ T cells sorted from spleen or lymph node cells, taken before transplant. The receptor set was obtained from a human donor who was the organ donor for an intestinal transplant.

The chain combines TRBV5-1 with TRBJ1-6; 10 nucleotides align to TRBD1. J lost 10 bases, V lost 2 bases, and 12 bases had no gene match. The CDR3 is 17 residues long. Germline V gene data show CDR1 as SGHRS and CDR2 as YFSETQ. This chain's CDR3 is CASSFEPRQGANSPLHF. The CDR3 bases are TGCGCCAGCAGCTTCGAACCCCGACAGGGGGCGAACTCACCCCTCCACTTT.

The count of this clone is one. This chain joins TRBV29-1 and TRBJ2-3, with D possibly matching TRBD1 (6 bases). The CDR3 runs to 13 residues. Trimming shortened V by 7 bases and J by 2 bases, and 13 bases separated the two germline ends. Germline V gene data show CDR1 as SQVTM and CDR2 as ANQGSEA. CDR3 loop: CSGGQPYTDTQYF. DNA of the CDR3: TGCAGCGGAGGACAGCCCTACACAGATACGCAGTATTTT.

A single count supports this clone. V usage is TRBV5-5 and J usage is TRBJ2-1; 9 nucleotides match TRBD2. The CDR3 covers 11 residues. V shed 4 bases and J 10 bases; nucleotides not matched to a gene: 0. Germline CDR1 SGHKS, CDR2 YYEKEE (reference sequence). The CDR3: CASSLAGEQFF. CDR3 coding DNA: TGTGCCAGCAGCCTAGCGGGGGAGCAGTTCTTC.

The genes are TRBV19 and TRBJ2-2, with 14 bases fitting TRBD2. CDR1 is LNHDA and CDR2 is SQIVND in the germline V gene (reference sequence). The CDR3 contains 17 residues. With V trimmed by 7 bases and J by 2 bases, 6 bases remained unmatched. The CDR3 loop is CASTQGLAGANTGELFF. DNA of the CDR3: TGTGCCAGTACCCAGGGACTAGCGGGGGCTAACACCGGGGAGCTGTTTTTT.

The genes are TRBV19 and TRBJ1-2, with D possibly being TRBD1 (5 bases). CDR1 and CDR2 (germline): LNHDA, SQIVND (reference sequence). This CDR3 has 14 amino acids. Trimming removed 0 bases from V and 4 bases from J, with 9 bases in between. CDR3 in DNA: TGTGCCAGTAGTATAGATCAGGGCGGCTATGGCTACACCTTC. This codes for CASSIDQGGYGYTF.

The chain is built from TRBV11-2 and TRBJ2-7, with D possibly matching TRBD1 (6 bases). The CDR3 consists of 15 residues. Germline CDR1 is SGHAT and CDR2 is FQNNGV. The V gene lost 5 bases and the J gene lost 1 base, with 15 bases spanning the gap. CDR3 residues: CASSPPSGASYEQYV. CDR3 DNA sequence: TGTGCCAGCAGCCCTCCCTCAGGGGCTTCCTACGAGCAGTACGTC.

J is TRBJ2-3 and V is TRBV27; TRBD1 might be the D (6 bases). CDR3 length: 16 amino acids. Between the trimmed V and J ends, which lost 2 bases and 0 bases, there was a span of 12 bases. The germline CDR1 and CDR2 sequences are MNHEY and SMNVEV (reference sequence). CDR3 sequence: CASSLMGAGSTDTQYF. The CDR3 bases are TGTGCCAGCAGTTTAATGGGGGCTGGGAGCACAGATACGCAGTATTTT.